This T cell receptor beta chain was sequenced for a study of neurological immune-mediated disorders. A few counts support this clonotype. Antigen unknown. One end of the junction fails to match germline, which may point to a read error. General observations from the study: While HTLV-1-associated myelopathy showed the greatest TCR clonal expansion, multiple sclerosis showed the least, falling below healthy controls. The absence of any CDR3 amino acid sequence shared by expanded clones across subjects suggests that repertoires were private in all groups.

The CDR3 spans 13 residues. CDR1 LNHDA and CDR2 SQIVND come from the germline V gene (reference sequence). The authors produced cDNA by 5'RACE using 10-nucleotide random UMIs. TCRdb re-derived calls from the 5' RACE reads in MiXCR, one entry per CDR3 protein. The sample lists some 68,000 distinct CDR3 sequences, roughly 13% occurring once. Time point given: longitudinal time-point 1 (baseline). The sequence came from a female donor with HTLV-1-associated myelopathy (HAM/TSP). Sequencing input: PBMCs. J is TRBJ2-3 and V is TRBV19, with 8 bases fitting TRBD1. The CDR3 protein is CASSTTGDGHCSF. DNA of the CDR3: TGTGCCAGTAGTACGACAGGGGACGGACACTGTAGTTTT. The full variable domain, its missing parts supplied by reference TRBV19 and TRBJ2-3, is DGGITQSPKYLFRKEGQNVTLSCEQNLNHDAMYWYRQDPGQGLRLIYYSQIVNDFQKGDIAEGYSVSREKKESFPLTVTSAQKNPTAFYLCASSTTGDGHCSFGPGTRLTVL.